This T cell receptor (beta chain) was captured in a study of identical twins' blood T cells. The study, taken as a whole, reports: Environmental influences on twin similarity could not be excluded.

Three pairs of healthy female monozygous twins were the donors. In regard to this clonotype: Its antigen is not known. It may be a read error: a sequence one base away is much more abundant.

In the study's own analysis: Per-library CDR3 reads ranged about 2 to 3.6 million; clonotypes, ~90,000 to ~550,000. TCRdb recomputed calls from the 5' RACE reads with MiXCR, one row per CDR3 protein. Here the V and J calls rest on TCRdb's processing, not on the authors' analysis. The sample consists of 350,000 to 400,000 distinct CDR3 sequences, about 28% of them appearing once. This CDR3 spans 15 amino acids. Germline CDR1 reads SNHLY; CDR2 reads FYNNEI. The sample taken for sequencing was PBMCs. The clonotype was recovered from a woman aged 18-49 years in good health. This chain links TRBV2 with TRBJ2-3; 8 nucleotides agree with TRBD2. For the CDR3, the DNA is TGTGCCGGCAGTAACGGGGGGGCCGGAACAGATACGCAGTATTTT. This encodes CAGSNGGAGTDTQYF.